This T cell receptor beta chain was obtained from a study of T-cell reconstitution after alpha-beta-depleted transplantation in children. V was cut by 5 bases and J by 2 bases, with 14 bases left in between. CDR3 size: 14 residues. CDR1 is DFQATT and CDR2 is SNEGSKA in the germline V gene (reference sequence). This clonotype was seen ten or more times. Unique molecular identifiers were incorporated when the TCRbeta library was constructed. TCRdb used MiXCR to reprocess the PCR reads, holding one entry per CDR3 protein. The sample consists of about 420,000 distinct CDR3 sequences, about 11% of them appearing once.

The chain carries TRBV20-1 and TRBJ2-3; a possible D gene is TRBD1 (6 bases). This receptor was taken from a human donor who donated a stem cell graft to a child with acute myeloid leukemia. Source: PBMCs from the stem cell graft donor, taken from the stem cell graft. CDR3 in DNA: TGCAGTGCTTATACAGGGACCAACACAGATACGCAGTATTTT. Encoded protein: CSAYTGTNTDTQYF.